This T cell receptor (beta chain) is drawn from a study of spatial heterogeneity in lung cancer. CDR3 length: 14 amino acids. Trimming took 5 bases from V and 1 from J, leaving 9 bases between them. The germline V gene encodes CDR1 LNHDA and CDR2 SQIVND (reference sequence). As for time point: blood at routine non-recurrence follow-up after resection. TCRdb fed the 5' RACE reads into MiXCR, producing one record per CDR3 protein. Of 20,000 to 30,000 distinct CDR3 sequences in the sample, around 9.6% are singletons; the top ten hold about 20%. Ten or more counts support this clonotype. This sequence originates from a male donor with early-stage non-small cell lung cancer. The sample was PBMCs, taken at follow-up. This chain uses TRBV19 with TRBJ2-1; D gene uncertain. The CDR3 DNA reads TGTGCCAGTAGTTTCGTAGGGTCCTACAATGAGCAGTTCTTC. Its protein product is CASSFVGSYNEQFF.